Presented here are 2 T cell receptor beta chains from one specimen sequenced in a study of blood T cell repertoires in COVID-19. The data were produced by immunoSEQ multiplex PCR, yet TCRdb's version contains in-frame clones alone and is incomplete. The sample carries 150,000 to 200,000 clones, over 85% recorded once. The sample consisted of peripheral blood. These TCRs come from a woman between 50 and 59 years old with acute or convalescent COVID-19.

DNA for the CDR3: TGTGCCAGCAGCGTAGGTCCCCTAGGAGGAGAGACCCAGTACTTC. Its translation: CASSVGPLGGETQYF. This chain uses TRBV9 with TRBJ2-5; D might be TRBD2 (5 bases). V lost 0 bases, J lost 4 bases, and 13 bases lay in between. The CDR3 contains 15 residues. Germline V gene lookup returns CDR1 SGDLS and CDR2 YYNGEE.

The CDR3 DNA is TGCGCCAGCAGCTTGGGGGCCATAACTAATGAAAAACTGTTTTTT. It codes for CASSLGAITNEKLFF. V usage is TRBV5-1 and J usage is TRBJ1-4; D unclear. The CDR3 runs 15 residues. Germline CDR1 SGHRS, CDR2 YFSETQ. V was trimmed by 0 bases and J by 1 base, leaving 7 bases between them.